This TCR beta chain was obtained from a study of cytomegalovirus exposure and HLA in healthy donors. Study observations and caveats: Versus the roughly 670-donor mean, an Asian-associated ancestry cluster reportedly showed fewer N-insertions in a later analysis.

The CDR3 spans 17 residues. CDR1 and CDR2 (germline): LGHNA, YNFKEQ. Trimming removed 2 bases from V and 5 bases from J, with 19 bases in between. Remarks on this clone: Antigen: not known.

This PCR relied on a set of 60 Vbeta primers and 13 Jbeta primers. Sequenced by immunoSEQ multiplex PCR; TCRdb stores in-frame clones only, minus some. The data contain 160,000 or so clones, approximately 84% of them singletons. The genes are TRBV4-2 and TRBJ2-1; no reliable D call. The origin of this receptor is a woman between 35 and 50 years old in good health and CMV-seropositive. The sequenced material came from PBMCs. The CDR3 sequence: CASSQSKTSQNNNEQFF. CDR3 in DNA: TGTGCCAGCAGCCAATCTAAGACTTCCCAAAATAACAATGAGCAGTTCTTC.